Reported below is one T cell receptor beta chain. This clonotype was recorded a few times. Its antigen is currently not known. No much larger clone is present one base from it, and per-base qualities are unavailable. Libraries were prepared through PCR. TCR sequencing of DNA from cultured CD4+ T cells used the Oncomine TCR Beta short-read assay at the Johns Hopkins FTIC core. The QIAamp micro DNA kit was used to extract genomic DNA from the cultured CD4+ T cells. Oncomine TCR Beta libraries from cultured CD4+ T cells were pooled with unique dual indexes and sequenced on an Illumina iSeq 100. Per the source publication's procedure: Non-productive sequences were removed, and CDR3s not starting with C, not ending with F or W, or shorter than 7 amino acids were discarded. The MANAFEST web application identified antigen-specific clonotypes by comparing peptide-stimulated wells against reference wells and other culture wells. To be called positive, a clone needed an FDR below 0.05, an odds ratio above 5, and a productive frequency above 0.1% in at least two of three replicate wells. A clonotype counted as cross-reactive if it showed significant expansion both in the SARS-CoV-2 spike wells and in at least one common cold coronavirus spike condition. Using R version 3.6.1, CDR3 homology was evaluated through Levenshtein distances (stringdist) along with unrooted phylogenetic trees (ape). TCRdb trimmed the raw reads at Q25, called clones with MiXCR and kept productive beta chains. Every entry covers one CDR3 protein and lists the most common genes and DNA from its rows. The V and J calls come from TCRdb's annotation, not from the publication. Here the sample has almost 8,500 distinct CDR3 sequences; just over 70% occur a single time. The ten most abundant clones make up around 40% of the sample.

CDR1 and CDR2, looked up from the germline V gene, are SGHRS and YFSETQ. Trimming at the junction amounts to 0 bases on V and 8 bases on J, and the germline ends lie 12 bases apart. The CDR3 numbers 15 residues from cysteine through phenylalanine. The retained sequence is limited to the CDR3, 45 bases, with the frame set at the first base. The sample's treatment or condition label, in plain terms: roughly 10-day PBMC culture with coronavirus spike peptide pools or control peptides (ViraFEST assay). To expand antigen-specific T cells with peptide pools and then pick out the expanded clonotypes through TCR sequencing, the study relied on the ViraFEST assay. The convalescent patients' positive SARS-CoV-2 PCR tests fell between March and December 2020, which was before the Alpha, Beta and Delta variants emerged in the United States. Each well held approximately 2 million PBMCs cultured in IMDM containing around 5% human AB serum and roughly 9.7 IU/ml IL-2, with 8.5 to 10 ug/ml peptide pools added. On days 3 and 7, half of the culture medium was replaced with fresh IL-2-containing medium. Once the cells had been in culture for 10 days, the EasySep CD4+ T cell isolation kit was used to isolate CD4+ T cells by negative selection. PBMCs were separated from whole blood using Ficoll-Paque Plus gradient centrifugation and then either used fresh or cryopreserved at -140C. Each culture condition was generally run in triplicate wells.

The data were obtained in a study of vaccination and CD4 T cells after COVID-19 (dated by TCRdb to between 2021 and 2023). Study-level background: Every convalescent patient had a positive nasal swab PCR test for SARS-CoV-2, with mild disease in about 9 patients and severe disease in one. The convalescent cohort comprised six males and four females, including two Hispanic individuals, seven Caucasians, two Asians and one multiracial person. Participants received two doses of either the Pfizer-BioNTech BNT162b2 vaccine (n=8) or the Moderna mRNA-1273 vaccine (n=2). Post-COVID blood samples were collected from convalescent patients a median of approximately 100 days after diagnosis, with a range of roughly 30 to 170 days. Post-vaccine blood samples were taken a median of around 70 days after the second vaccine dose, with a range of roughly 13 to 250 days. For stimulating the cultures, overlapping spike peptide pools were used, derived from SARS-CoV-2 as well as from the common cold coronaviruses HCoV-NL63, HCoV-OC43 and HCoV-229E. Control cultures used a CEFX viral epitope pool as positive control, an HIV-1 Nef peptide pool as negative control, or no peptide. In under twelve COVID-19 convalescent patients and a handful of infection-naive healthy vaccine recipients, researchers compared the spike-specific CD4+ TCR repertoire from before mRNA vaccination with the repertoire from after.

Overall results and qualifications from the work: In convalescent patients, a median around 90% of post-vaccine SARS-CoV-2-reactive clones were detected only after vaccination, and vaccine-specific priming was suggested by this finding. Although the median number of SARS-CoV-2-reactive clonotypes went up from roughly 23 after infection to 38 after vaccination, the increase was not significant. Nearly all vaccine-specific clones in convalescent patients (304 of 307) were mono-reactive for SARS-CoV-2 spike rather than cross-reactive with common cold coronaviruses. The study included relatively few convalescent patients and did not analyze early timepoints after natural infection.

The chain employs TRBV5-1 and TRBJ1-6; a confident D gene designation cannot be given. The sequenced material came from CD4+ T cells from blood, cultured in vitro. This clonotype originated in a human donor who had recovered from COVID-19. The DNA sequence is as follows: TGCGCCAGCAGCTTGGAAGGACCCCCCGATTCACCCCTCCACTTT. Protein translation: CASSLEGPPDSPLHF.